This TCR beta chain was found in a study of cytomegalovirus exposure and HLA in healthy donors. With respect to this clone: Its antigen remains unidentified.

General observations from the study: Previously analyzed data showed that most TCR beta V segments were productive at a frequency of about 90% or about 30%.

The CDR3 has 10 residues. V lost 7 bases to trimming and J lost 10 bases; unmatched junction nucleotides: 5. The germline gives CDR1 GTSNPN, CDR2 SVGIG (reference sequence). PCR used 60 Vbeta primers and 13 Jbeta primers. TCRdb keeps only in-frame clones here, not all; method: immunoSEQ multiplex PCR. The sample includes approximately 150,000 clones, 65% to 85% seen only once; the top ten take 5.5% to 7.5%. What was sequenced was PBMCs. The chain employs TRBV30 and TRBJ2-3, with 7 bases matching TRBD2. The sequence derives from a woman in her forties in good health and CMV-seropositive. CDR3 DNA sequence: TGTGCCTATTCTAGCGGACCGCAGTATTTT. It is translated as CAYSSGPQYF.